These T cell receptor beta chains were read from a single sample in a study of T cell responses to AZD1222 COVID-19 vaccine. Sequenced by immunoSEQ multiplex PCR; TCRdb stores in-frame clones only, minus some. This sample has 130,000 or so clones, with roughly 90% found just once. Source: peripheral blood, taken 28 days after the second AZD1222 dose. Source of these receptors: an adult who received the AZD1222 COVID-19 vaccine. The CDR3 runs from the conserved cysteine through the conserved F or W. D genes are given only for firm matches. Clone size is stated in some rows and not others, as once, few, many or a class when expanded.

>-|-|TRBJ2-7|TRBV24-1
CATSGLRDNSYEQYF
TGTGCCACCAGTGGGCTTAGGGACAACTCCTACGAGCAGTACTTC
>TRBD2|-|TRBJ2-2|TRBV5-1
CASRGRADTGELFF
TGCGCCAGCAGGGGGAGGGCCGACACCGGGGAGCTGTTTTTT
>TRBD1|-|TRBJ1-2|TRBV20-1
CSAMRTGGYTF
TGCAGTGCAATGAGGACAGGTGGCTACACCTTC
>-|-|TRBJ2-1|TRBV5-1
CASSLGSASDGTREQFF
TGCGCCAGCAGCTTGGGTTCGGCTAGCGATGGAACGAGGGAGCAGTTCTTC
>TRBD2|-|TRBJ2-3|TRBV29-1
CSVGKTSGSRTDTQYF
TGCAGCGTGGGGAAAACTAGCGGGAGTCGCACAGATACGCAGTATTTT
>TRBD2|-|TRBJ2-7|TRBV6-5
CASTPGTSGYEQYF
TGTGCCAGCACACCGGGGACTAGCGGCTACGAGCAGTACTTC
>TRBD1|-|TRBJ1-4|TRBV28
CASTTWGQGVVREKLFF
TGTGCCAGCACCACCTGGGGACAGGGGGTAGTTAGGGAAAAACTGTTTTTT
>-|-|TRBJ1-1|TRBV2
CASLVAGTNTEAFF
TGTGCCAGCCTCGTAGCGGGAACGAACACTGAAGCTTTCTTT
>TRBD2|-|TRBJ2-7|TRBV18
CASSPPGTSGGVGWNEQYF
TGTGCCAGCTCACCACCCGGGACTAGCGGGGGGGTCGGGTGGAACGAGCAGTACTTC
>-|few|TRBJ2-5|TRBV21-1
CASTLGHQETQYF
TGTGCCAGCACCCTAGGACACCAAGAGACCCAGTACTTC
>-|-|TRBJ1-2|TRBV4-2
CASSVYSSRDGYTF
TGTGCCAGCAGCGTATACTCCTCTAGGGATGGCTACACCTTC
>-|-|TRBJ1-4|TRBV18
CASSRGIMGEKLFF
TGTGCCAGCTCACGTGGTATTATGGGGGAAAAACTGTTTTTT
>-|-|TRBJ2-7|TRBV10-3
CAISDSNREGDEQYF
TGTGCCATCAGTGATTCCAACAGGGAGGGTGACGAGCAGTACTTC